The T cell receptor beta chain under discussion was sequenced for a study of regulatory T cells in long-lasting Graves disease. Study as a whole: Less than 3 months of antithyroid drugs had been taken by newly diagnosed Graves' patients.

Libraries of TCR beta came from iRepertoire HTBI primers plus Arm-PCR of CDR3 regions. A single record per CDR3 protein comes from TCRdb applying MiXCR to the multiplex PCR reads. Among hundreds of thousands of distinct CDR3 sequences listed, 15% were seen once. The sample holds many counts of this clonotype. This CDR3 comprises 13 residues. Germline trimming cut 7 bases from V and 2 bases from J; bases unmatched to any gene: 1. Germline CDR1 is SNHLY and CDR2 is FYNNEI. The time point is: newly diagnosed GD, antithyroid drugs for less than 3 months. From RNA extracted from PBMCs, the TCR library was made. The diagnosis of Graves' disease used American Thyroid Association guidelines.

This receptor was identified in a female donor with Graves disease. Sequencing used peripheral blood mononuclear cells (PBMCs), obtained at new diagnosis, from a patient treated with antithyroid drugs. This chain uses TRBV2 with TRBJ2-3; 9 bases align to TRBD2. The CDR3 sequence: CASKREDTDTQYF. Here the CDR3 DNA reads TGTGCCAGCAAGCGGGAGGACACAGATACGCAGTATTTT.